This T cell receptor (beta chain) stems from a study of shared clonotypes between healthy human individuals. Study background: Researchers drew samples from two women and a few men aged 18 to 49.

Assay: immunoSEQ multiplex PCR; the TCRdb copy retains only in-frame clones and omits some. The repertoire has about 2 million clones, just under 95% of them found once; the top ten carry about 1.1%. Study-wide findings and caveats: Across subsets, estimated richness was generally greater for naive than for memory populations.

Naive CD8 cells lacked CD45RO and underwent positive selection for CCR7, leaving out terminally differentiated effector memory CD45RA+ cells. CDR3 length: 14 residues. V lost 3 bases to trimming and J lost 4 bases, with 12 bases between them. CDR1 is MGHRA, CDR2 YSYEKL, per germline. To note about this clone: Its specificity is not known.

The rearrangement uses TRBV4-1 and TRBJ2-5; D may match TRBD1 or TRBD2 (5 bases each). This clonotype was obtained from a man aged 18-30 years in good health. Sequenced sample: naive CD8+ T cells sorted from blood. The CDR3 spells CASSQTGTRETQYF. The CDR3 nucleotides are TGCGCCAGCAGCCAGACCGGGACGCGAGAGACCCAGTACTTC.